Following are 8 T cell receptor beta chains from one sample sequenced in a study of control samples from healthy donors and cancer patients. Only in-frame clones appear in the TCRdb table, and some are missing; sequencing was by immunoSEQ multiplex PCR. This sample carries about 140,000 clones, around 90% of them seen once, and the ten largest clones take over 1.5%. The sequencing sample was made of blood. These receptors all come from a man aged 18 to 29 in good health.

The CDR3 nucleotides read TGTGCCAGCAGTGGATCCAGGGGTGGTAATTCACCCCTCCACTTT. Its translation is CASSGSRGGNSPLHF. The genes are TRBV28 and TRBJ1-6; perhaps TRBD1 as D (6 bases). CDR3 length: 15 amino acids. Germline CDR1 MDHEN, CDR2 SYDVKM. The V and J ends lost 5 bases and 6 bases respectively, with 14 bases between them.

The V and J genes are TRBV12-5 and TRBJ1-2; the D gene is possibly TRBD1 (5 bases). Trimming removed 2 bases at V and 4 bases at J, with 14 bases between. Germline V gives CDR1 LGHNT, CDR2 FRNRAP. The CDR3 has 15 amino acids. DNA for the CDR3: TGTGCTAGTGGTTTGTCCCTCGGGACGATCTATGGCTACACCTTC. Amino acid sequence: CASGLSLGTIYGYTF.

This sequence joins TRBV5-1 and TRBJ2-5, with 11 bases that match TRBD2. Trimming cost V 4 bases and J 7 bases; bases outside gene matches: 15. The CDR3 is made up of 17 amino acids. In germline, CDR1 is SGHRS, CDR2 YFSETQ. The CDR3 region is CASSENTGTSGAGTQYF. The CDR3 DNA reads TGCGCCAGCAGCGAGAATACCGGGACTAGCGGCGCGGGGACCCAGTACTTC.

CDR3 region: CASSVRSGWEETQYF. The CDR3 region has the DNA TGCGCCAGCAGCGTAAGGTCAGGGTGGGAAGAGACCCAGTACTTC. The V and J genes are TRBV5-1 and TRBJ2-5; D perhaps matches TRBD1 (5 bases). The CDR3 extends over 15 amino acids. Germline V gives CDR1 SGHRS, CDR2 YFSETQ. V was cut by 4 bases and J by 3 bases, with 16 bases left in between.

This chain uses TRBV5-5 with TRBJ1-2, with a possible D match to TRBD1 (6 bases). Germline-derived CDR1 and CDR2 are SGHKS and YYEKEE (reference sequence). This CDR3 has 14 residues. Trimming removed 4 bases at V and 3 bases at J, with 13 bases between. For the CDR3, the DNA is TGTGCCAGCAGCACGACCCGGACAGACTATGGCTACACCTTC. Translating it yields CASSTTRTDYGYTF. The entire variable domain, with the rest obtained from reference TRBV5-5 and TRBJ1-2, is as follows: DAGVTQSPTHLIKTRGQQVTLRCSPISGHKSVSWYQQVLGQGPQFIFQYYEKEERGRGNFPDRFSARQFPNYSSELNVNALLLGDSALYLCASSTTRTDYGYTFGSGTRLTVV.

The chain uses TRBV2 and TRBJ2-7, with 7 bases identical to TRBD1. The CDR3 is 13 amino acids. The germline V gene has CDR1 SNHLY and CDR2 FYNNEI. Losses at the gene ends were 3 bases for V and 5 bases for J; bases not matched to a gene: 4. In DNA form, the CDR3 reads TGTGCCAGCAGTGAGAACAGGGGAGACGAGCAGTACTTC. It yields the protein CASSENRGDEQYF.

This clone was seen a handful of times. This rearrangement joins TRBV30 to TRBJ2-2; the D is unclear. The V end lost 5 bases, the J end lost 2 bases, and 9 bases lay between the germline ends. Germline CDR1 GTSNPN, CDR2 SVGIG (reference sequence). This CDR3 has 13 residues. The CDR3 loop is CAWSIVNTGELFF. The CDR3 bases are TGTGCCTGGTCTATAGTCAACACCGGGGAGCTGTTTTTT.

This chain joins TRBV19 and TRBJ1-5, with D unresolved. From germline, CDR1 is LNHDA and CDR2 SQIVND (reference sequence). The CDR3 is 15 residues long. Between the trimmed V and J ends, which lost 2 bases and 2 bases, there was a span of 10 bases. The DNA for the CDR3 is TGTGCCAGTAGTATACCCACATCAGGCAATCAGCCCCAGCATTTT. This gives the protein CASSIPTSGNQPQHF.